The next 30 T cell receptor beta chains were all read from a single sample in a study of cytomegalovirus exposure and HLA in healthy donors (dated by TCRdb to about 2017). The receptor library was made with the immunoSEQ multiplex PCR assay. A mixture of 60 forward primers for TCR Vbeta segments and 13 reverse primers for TCR Jbeta segments was used in the multiplex PCR. TCRdb stores this immuneACCESS table with in-frame sequences only. Part of the clones is absent; in the studies checked, under half of the shortfall reflects unresolved V genes, and no reason is known for the rest. This sample has about 88,000 clones in its table, and 70% to 90% of those were observed once. The leading ten clones occupy about 2.3% of the sample. Sequencing was performed on PBMCs. These receptors all stem from a man aged 18 to 29 in good health and CMV-seronegative.

V gene TRBV27 combines with J gene TRBJ2-3; maybe TRBD2 (5 bases). V was shortened by 0 bases and J by 0 bases, with 10 bases between the two germline ends. CDR3 length equals 16 residues. The germline V gene encodes CDR1 MNHEY and CDR2 SMNVEV (reference sequence). The CDR3 region has the DNA TGTGCCAGCAGTTTATCCGGTCGGGGTAGCACAGATACGCAGTATTTT. This sequence encodes CASSLSGRGSTDTQYF.

The CDR3 nucleotides are TGTGCCAGCAGGGTGGGAGCGGGAGACGGCACAGATACGCAGTATTTT. It yields the protein CASRVGAGDGTDTQYF. The chain joins TRBV2 to TRBJ2-3; 8 bases map to TRBD2. This CDR3 contains 16 residues. The trim removed 6 bases at V and 1 base at J, leaving 9 bases unmatched. Germline CDR1 is SNHLY and CDR2 is FYNNEI.

The chain recombines TRBV7-2 with TRBJ2-7; TRBD2 matches at 8 bases. V gave up 4 bases and J gave up 6 bases; unmatched junction bases: 11. The CDR3 contains 15 residues. Per germline, CDR1 SGHTA and CDR2 FQGNSA. CDR3 sequence reads: CASSSTGTSAFEQYF. CDR3 in DNA: TGTGCCAGCAGCTCCACCGGGACTAGTGCCTTCGAGCAGTACTTC. Based on the CDR3 plus reference TRBV7-2 and TRBJ2-7, the full variable domain is GAGVSQSPSNKVTEKGKDVELRCDPISGHTALYWYRQSLGQGLEFLIYFQGNSAPDKSGLPSDRFSAERTGGSVSTLTIQRTQQEDSAVYLCASSSTGTSAFEQYFGPGTRLTVT.

This clone was seen just once. This chain joins TRBV5-4 and TRBJ2-7; TRBD1 agrees at 9 bases. J gave up 5 bases and V 4 bases, and 7 bases lay outside the gene matches. The CDR3 covers 14 residues. Germline CDR1 reads SGHNT; CDR2 reads YYREEE (reference sequence). CDR3 loop: CASSAGQGRNEQYF. The CDR3, as DNA: TGTGCCAGCAGCGCGGGACAGGGAAGGAACGAGCAGTACTTC.

The V call is TRBV19, the J call TRBJ2-7, with 8 bases that match TRBD1. V gave up 5 bases and J gave up 3 bases; unmatched junction bases: 9. Germline CDR1 is LNHDA and CDR2 is SQIVND (reference sequence). This CDR3 region has 15 residues. Here the CDR3 reads CASSSGGQGIYEQYF. CDR3 bases: TGTGCCAGTAGTTCCGGAGGACAGGGAATCTACGAGCAGTACTTC.

The chain couples TRBV6-4 to TRBJ1-6; TRBD1 agrees at 8 bases. The CDR3 is made up of 15 amino acids. J lost 7 bases, V lost 6 bases, and 8 bases had no gene match. CDR1 and CDR2 from the germline V gene are MRHNA and SNTAGT. CDR3 amino acids: CASSERGQGNSPLHF. The CDR3 DNA reads as TGTGCCAGCAGCGAGAGAGGACAGGGAAATTCACCCCTCCACTTT.

The chain is built from TRBV18 and TRBJ1-1; TRBD1 aligns across 7 bases. V gave up 3 bases and J gave up 6 bases; unmatched junction bases: 1. Germline V gene data show CDR1 as KGHSH and CDR2 as LQKENI. CDR3 length equals 12 residues. CDR3 in amino acids: CASSPDRAEAFF. The CDR3 DNA reads TGTGCCAGCTCACCTGACAGGGCTGAAGCTTTCTTT.

The V call is TRBV28, the J call TRBJ2-2; 7 bases match TRBD1. Germline assignment: CDR1 MDHEN and CDR2 SYDVKM. This CDR3 is 18 amino acids long. Unmatched junction bases numbered 12, after V lost 4 bases and J lost 1 base. The CDR3 nucleotides read TGTGCCAGCAGTTCTCATATCCGGGACAGACGGAACACCGGGGAGCTGTTTTTT. Its protein is CASSSHIRDRRNTGELFF.

The rearrangement joins TRBV28 to TRBJ1-2; the D is unclear. The germline V gene has CDR1 MDHEN and CDR2 SYDVKM. Trimming removed 6 bases from V and 8 bases from J, with 16 bases in between. This CDR3 is built from 13 residues. Here the CDR3 reads CASSPNPSGGYTF. Written as DNA, the CDR3 is TGTGCCAGCAGCCCCAATCCATCGGGGGGCTACACCTTC.

This chain joins TRBV6-1 and TRBJ2-5, with 8 nucleotides matching TRBD2. The V and J ends lost 8 bases and 5 bases, in that order; junction bases with no gene match: 13. The CDR3 length is 15 residues. The germline V gene encodes CDR1 MNHNS and CDR2 SASEGT. The CDR3 sequence is CASERLPGGLETQYF. The CDR3 bases are TGTGCCAGCGAACGACTTCCGGGGGGGTTGGAGACCCAGTACTTC.

V is TRBV19 and J is TRBJ2-1; 11 bases are a match to TRBD2. Per germline, CDR1 LNHDA and CDR2 SQIVND (reference sequence). The V gene end was trimmed by 2 bases and the J gene end by 3 bases; junction bases not matched to a gene: 3. This CDR3 spans 16 amino acids. The CDR3 protein is CASSITGTSGYNEQFF. The CDR3, as DNA: TGTGCCAGTAGTATAACCGGGACTAGCGGCTACAATGAGCAGTTCTTC.

This clone was detected only a few times. This rearrangement joins TRBV5-1 to TRBJ2-7; 7 bases align to TRBD1. From germline, CDR1 is SGHRS and CDR2 YFSETQ. The trim removed 4 bases at V and 6 bases at J, leaving 10 bases unmatched. The CDR3 runs to 14 residues. The CDR3 region is CASSDRTSGGEQYF. CDR3 nucleotides: TGCGCCAGCAGCGACCGCACCTCAGGGGGCGAGCAGTACTTC.

J is TRBJ1-6 and V is TRBV28, with 11 nucleotides matching TRBD1. The CDR3 runs 17 residues. CDR1 and CDR2 from the germline V gene are MDHEN and SYDVKM. The trim removed 4 bases at V and 10 bases at J, leaving 12 bases unmatched. The CDR3 is CASSSTRGQGVASPLHF. The CDR3 DNA reads TGTGCCAGCAGTTCAACCCGGGGACAGGGGGTTGCGTCACCCCTCCACTTT.

V gene TRBV27 combines with J gene TRBJ1-5; 8 positions agree with TRBD1. CDR3 length: 18 amino acids. The germline gives CDR1 MNHEY, CDR2 SMNVEV (reference sequence). The J segment lost 0 bases and the V segment lost 5 bases, leaving 12 bases of the junction unmatched. In nucleotides, the CDR3 is TGTGCCAGCAGTCTCTTTGGGACAGGACCCGTTAGCAATCAGCCCCAGCATTTT. Amino acids: CASSLFGTGPVSNQPQHF.

This chain links TRBV5-4 with TRBJ2-7, with D tentatively TRBD1 (7 bases). The V end was cut by 4 bases, the J end by 4 bases, with 15 bases between. Germline V gene lookup returns CDR1 SGHNT and CDR2 YYREEE (reference sequence). CDR3 length: 14 residues. For the CDR3, the DNA is TGTGCCAGCAGCCCGCTGGCAGGGGGGTACGAGCAGTACTTC. Translated, it gives CASSPLAGGYEQYF.

This chain links TRBV19 with TRBJ2-1, with 12 bases aligning to TRBD2. Germline CDR1 is LNHDA and CDR2 is SQIVND (reference sequence). V gave up 3 bases and J gave up 8 bases; unmatched junction bases: 8. This CDR3 is 16 amino acids long. This chain's CDR3 is CASSILAGGPGDEQFF. The CDR3 bases are TGTGCCAGTAGTATCCTAGCGGGAGGGCCGGGGGATGAGCAGTTCTTC.

This clone appeared once. The chain is built from TRBV5-4 and TRBJ2-7, with D uncertain. The CDR3 length is 13 residues. Trimming took 4 bases from V and 4 from J, leaving 12 bases between them. Germline V lookup: CDR1 SGHNT, CDR2 YYREEE (reference sequence). CDR3: CASSIRSGYEQYF. DNA for the CDR3: TGTGCCAGCAGCATACGGTCGGGTTACGAGCAGTACTTC. The full variable domain, rest sourced from reference TRBV5-4 and TRBJ2-7, is ETGVTQSPTHLIKTRGQQVTLRCSSQSGHNTVSWYQQALGQGPQFIFQYYREEENGRGNFPPRFSGLQFPNYSSELNVNALELDDSALYLCASSIRSGYEQYFGPGTRLTVT.

This clone has just one count. The rearrangement links TRBV9 to TRBJ2-5; 9 bases are shared with TRBD2. Looked up from germline, CDR1 is SGDLS and CDR2 is YYNGEE. The CDR3 covers 17 residues. After removal of 0 bases from V and 4 bases from J, the junction contained 10 bases not matched to a gene. DNA for the CDR3: TGTGCCAGCAGCGTAGGTGAGACTAGCGGCTCCCGAGAGACCCAGTACTTC. Amino acid sequence: CASSVGETSGSRETQYF.

The J gene is TRBJ2-6, the V gene TRBV4-3; tentative D call: TRBD1 (6 bases). This CDR3 contains 18 residues. Per the germline V gene, CDR1 is LGHNA and CDR2 is YSLEER. The germline V and J ends were trimmed by 1 base and 0 bases, with 13 bases remaining between them. CDR3 sequence: CASSQGSGTLSGANVLTF. The CDR3 DNA sequence: TGCGCCAGCAGCCAAGGCTCCGGGACACTCTCTGGGGCCAACGTCCTGACTTTC.

V is TRBV6-5 and J is TRBJ2-7; the match to TRBD2 covers 13 bases. Per germline, CDR1 MNHEY and CDR2 SVGAGI. The V gene end was trimmed by 2 bases and the J gene end by 11 bases; junction bases not matched to a gene: 6. The CDR3 runs to 14 residues. CDR3 sequence (DNA): TGTGCCAGCAGTTACGGGACTAGCGGGAACAGGAAGTACTTC. Amino acid sequence: CASSYGTSGNRKYF.

V is TRBV5-4 and J is TRBJ2-1; 10 bases are shared with TRBD2. Germline V CDR1 and CDR2: SGHNT, YYREEE (reference sequence). J gave up 7 bases and V 3 bases, and 7 bases lay outside the gene matches. The CDR3 has 15 residues. The CDR3 bases are TGTGCCAGCAGCTCTGGACTAGCGGACTTAAATGAGCAGTTCTTC. Amino acid sequence: CASSSGLADLNEQFF.

The chain uses TRBV18 and TRBJ1-6; TRBD1 might be the D (5 bases). V lost 1 base and J lost 10, with 14 bases in between. The CDR3 has 15 residues. CDR1 is KGHSH, CDR2 LQKENI, per germline. In DNA, the CDR3 is TGTGCCAGCTCACCACTGTCGCAGGGCGGCTCACCCCTCCACTTT. Residues: CASSPLSQGGSPLHF.

The chain has TRBV7-2 and TRBJ2-1, with TRBD2 identical over 10 bases. CDR1 and CDR2 (germline): SGHTA, FQGNSA. After removal of 3 bases from V and 2 bases from J, the junction contained 10 bases not matched to a gene. This CDR3 is 18 amino acids long. CDR3 sequence reads: CASSFRREAGGPYNEQFF. The CDR3 bases are TGTGCCAGCAGCTTTAGAAGAGAAGCGGGAGGGCCCTACAATGAGCAGTTCTTC.

This clone showed up just once. J is TRBJ2-5 and V is TRBV7-2; 8 nucleotides align to TRBD2. Near its end, the DNA agrees better with TRBJ2-7, so the J call may be wrong. Germline-derived CDR1 and CDR2 are SGHTA and FQGNSA. There are 15 residues in the CDR3. The CDR3 loop is CASSLRLTSGYEQYF. The CDR3 nucleotides are TGTGCCAGCAGCCTCCGGTTAACTAGCGGCTACGAGCAGTACTTC.

Only one count was recorded for this clone. The chain joins TRBV28 to TRBJ1-2; TRBD1 matches at 7 bases. The CDR3 spans 15 residues. Per germline, CDR1 MDHEN and CDR2 SYDVKM. With 4 bases clipped from V and 2 bases from J, the junction kept 7 bases outside the gene matches. The CDR3 loop is CASSSVRGQNYGYTF. Written as DNA, the CDR3 is TGTGCCAGCAGTTCCGTCCGGGGACAGAACTATGGCTACACCTTC.

The CDR3 coding sequence is TGTGCCAGCAGCCAAGACAGGGGGCATAATTCACCCCTCCACTTT. Protein product: CASSQDRGHNSPLHF. The chain couples TRBV14 to TRBJ1-6; 8 bases map to TRBD1. The CDR3 consists of 15 residues. Unmatched junction bases numbered 0, after V lost 0 bases and J lost 5 bases. Germline CDR1 and CDR2: SGHDN and FVKESK.

The gene calls are TRBV27 and TRBJ1-2; D not certain. Germline V gene lookup returns CDR1 MNHEY and CDR2 SMNVEV (reference sequence). The CDR3 loop spans 14 amino acids. Trimming took off 6 bases at V and 1 base at J, with 12 bases between the two ends. The CDR3 region has the DNA TGTGCCAGCAGCCCAAGATACAGTAACTATGGCTACACCTTC. It codes for CASSPRYSNYGYTF.

In this sample, this clone turned up once. The chain recombines TRBV6-1 with TRBJ1-1, with 8 bases lining up with TRBD1. Losses at the gene ends were 5 bases for V and 0 bases for J; bases not matched to a gene: 5. Germline V lookup: CDR1 MNHNS, CDR2 SASEGT. The CDR3 sequence is 15 residues long. CDR3 nucleotide sequence: TGTGCCAGCAGTCGACAGGGGAGGGTGAACACTGAAGCTTTCTTT. It specifies CASSRQGRVNTEAFF.

This rearrangement joins TRBV11-1 to TRBJ2-2; TRBD2 agrees at 13 bases. The ends lost 4 bases at V and 7 bases at J; junction bases unmatched: 9. Germline V gene sequence: CDR1 SGHAT, CDR2 FQDESV (reference sequence). The CDR3 length is 17 residues. As DNA, the CDR3 is TGTGCCAGCAGCTCCCGGACTAGCGGGAGAAGTGGCGGGGAGCTGTTTTTT. This encodes CASSSRTSGRSGGELFF.

Written as DNA, the CDR3 is TGTGCCAGCAGCAACCGACAGGGACTGGAGCAGTTCTTC. The encoded protein is CASSNRQGLEQFF. The chain links TRBV13 to TRBJ2-1; D may be TRBD1 (7 bases). Between the trimmed V and J ends, which lost 5 bases and 10 bases, there was a span of 15 bases. Germline loops: CDR1 PRHDT, CDR2 FYEKMQ (reference sequence). The CDR3 runs to 13 residues.